This TCR beta chain was recorded in a study of blood T cell repertoires in COVID-19. Across the whole study: Spain, Italy and the United States supplied samples that represented acute and convalescent COVID-19. Nucleic acid was either cDNA or gDNA, and it came from T cells, B-cell-depleted T cells, or PBMCs.

Data came from immunoSEQ multiplex PCR; TCRdb stores just in-frame clones and leaves some out. The table lists hundreds of thousands of clones, approximately 91% of them singletons, with around 9.5% in the top ten. The cohort comprised adults aged 18 to 89 years residing in 24 US areas. This TCR was recovered from a woman aged 40 to 55 who had recovered from COVID-19. The specimen was PBMCs or T cells enriched from blood (not recorded which).

The CDR3 coding sequence is TGCGCCAGCAGCCAAGGACTAGCGGGAGCGTCGAGCTACGAGCAGTACTTC. This codes for CASSQGLAGASSYEQYF. The rearrangement joins TRBV4-1 to TRBJ2-7, with 12 bases matching TRBD2. Looked up from germline, CDR1 is MGHRA and CDR2 is YSYEKL. V gave up 1 base and J gave up 3 bases; unmatched junction bases: 7. The CDR3 length is 17 residues.